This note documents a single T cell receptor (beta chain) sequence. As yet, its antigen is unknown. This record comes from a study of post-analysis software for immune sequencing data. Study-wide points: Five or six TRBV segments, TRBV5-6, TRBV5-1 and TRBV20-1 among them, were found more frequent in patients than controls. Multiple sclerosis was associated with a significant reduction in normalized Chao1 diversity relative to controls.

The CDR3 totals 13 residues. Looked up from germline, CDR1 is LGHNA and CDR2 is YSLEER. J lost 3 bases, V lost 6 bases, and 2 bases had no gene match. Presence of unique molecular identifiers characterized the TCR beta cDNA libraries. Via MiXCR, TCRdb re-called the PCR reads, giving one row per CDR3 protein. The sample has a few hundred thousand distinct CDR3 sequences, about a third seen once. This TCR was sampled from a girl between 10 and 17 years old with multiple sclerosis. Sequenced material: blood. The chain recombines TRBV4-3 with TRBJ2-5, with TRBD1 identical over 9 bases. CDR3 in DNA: TGCGCCAGCAGGCGACAGGGGGAAGAGACCCAGTACTTC. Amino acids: CASRRQGEETQYF.